Listed below are T cell receptor beta chains from one sample, sequenced in a study of identical twins. TCRdb reprocessed the 5' RACE reads via MiXCR and lists one record per CDR3 protein. Of roughly 720,000 distinct CDR3 sequences in the sample, 15% to 20% are singletons; the top ten hold around 12%. The same specimen was also included in a second study, on T cells expressing NK-cell markers.

Sequenced: PBMCs. The receptors derive from a woman between 18 and 29 years old in good health. Both conserved end residues are part of each CDR3. The order of the fields is D gene, clone size, J gene, V gene, CDR3 protein, CDR3 DNA. The D gene is left open where the match is weak. Some rows have no size entry. The others give once, few or many, or a class for an expanded clone.

d_gene: .
abundance: once
j_gene: TRBJ2-7
v_gene: TRBV9
CDR3aa: CASSGPGQLEQYF
CDR3nt: TGTGCCAGCAGCGGCCCAGGGCAGCTCGAGCAGTACTTC

d_gene: TRBD2
abundance: few
j_gene: TRBJ2-3
v_gene: TRBV6-2/TRBV6-3
CDR3aa: CASSTRWRGGKGDTQYF
CDR3nt: TGTGCCAGCAGTACCCGATGGCGGGGGGGCAAAGGAGATACGCAGTATTTT

d_gene: .
abundance: .
j_gene: TRBJ1-5
v_gene: TRBV12-3/TRBV12-4
CDR3aa: CASSFVPGVNQPQHF
CDR3nt: TGTGCCAGCAGTTTCGTTCCGGGGGTTAATCAGCCCCAGCATTTT

d_gene: .
abundance: few
j_gene: TRBJ2-5
v_gene: TRBV12-3/TRBV12-4
CDR3aa: CASSFGSLETQYF
CDR3nt: TGTGCCAGCAGTTTCGGTAGTTTAGAGACCCAGTACTTC

d_gene: TRBD2
abundance: .
j_gene: TRBJ2-5
v_gene: TRBV12-3/TRBV12-4
CDR3aa: CASSFRLAEGETQYF
CDR3nt: TGTGCCAGCAGTTTCCGACTAGCGGAGGGGGAGACCCAGTACTTC

d_gene: .
abundance: .
j_gene: TRBJ2-1
v_gene: TRBV7-2
CDR3aa: CASSLESLQFF
CDR3nt: TGTGCCAGCAGCTTAGAGAGTTTACAGTTCTTC

d_gene: TRBD1
abundance: few
j_gene: TRBJ2-1
v_gene: TRBV7-6
CDR3aa: CASSAGQGAKLFF
CDR3nt: TGTGCCAGCAGCGCAGGACAGGGGGCGAAGTTGTTCTTC

d_gene: .
abundance: few
j_gene: TRBJ2-1
v_gene: TRBV7-6
CDR3aa: CASSLGLRSDEQFF
CDR3nt: TGTGCCAGCAGCTTAGGACTCAGAAGCGATGAGCAGTTCTTC

d_gene: TRBD2
abundance: .
j_gene: TRBJ2-1
v_gene: TRBV20-1
CDR3aa: CSAPTGGFHNEQFF
CDR3nt: TGCAGTGCCCCAACGGGGGGGTTTCACAATGAGCAGTTCTTC

d_gene: TRBD2
abundance: few
j_gene: TRBJ2-7
v_gene: TRBV11-2
CDR3aa: CASSLTREGLYEQYF
CDR3nt: TGTGCCAGCAGCTTAACGCGGGAGGGCTTGTACGAGCAGTACTTC

d_gene: TRBD2
abundance: few
j_gene: TRBJ2-1
v_gene: TRBV7-9
CDR3aa: CASSRRTSGEYNEQFF
CDR3nt: TGTGCCAGCAGCCGAAGGACTAGCGGGGAGTACAATGAGCAGTTCTTC

d_gene: .
abundance: few
j_gene: TRBJ2-1
v_gene: TRBV20-1
CDR3aa: CSAEERRGGSYNEQFF
CDR3nt: TGCAGTGCAGAGGAAAGGAGGGGCGGCTCCTACAATGAGCAGTTCTTC

d_gene: .
abundance: .
j_gene: TRBJ2-2
v_gene: TRBV5-6
CDR3aa: CASSWGTFPTGELFF
CDR3nt: TGTGCCAGCAGCTGGGGGACATTCCCCACCGGGGAGCTGTTTTTT

d_gene: .
abundance: few
j_gene: TRBJ1-2
v_gene: TRBV20-1
CDR3aa: CSALKGVDYGYTF
CDR3nt: TGCAGTGCTCTCAAGGGGGTGGACTATGGCTACACCTTC

d_gene: TRBD1
abundance: .
j_gene: TRBJ1-1
v_gene: TRBV28
CDR3aa: CASSSPGQGIRRHEAFF
CDR3nt: TGTGCCAGCAGTTCCCCGGGACAGGGAATTCGCCGACACGAAGCTTTCTTT

d_gene: .
abundance: few
j_gene: TRBJ2-7
v_gene: TRBV6-1
CDR3aa: CASSPPRDSGEQYF
CDR3nt: TGTGCCAGCAGTCCCCCACGGGATTCGGGCGAGCAGTACTTC

d_gene: .
abundance: .
j_gene: TRBJ2-6
v_gene: TRBV2
CDR3aa: CASRVPSGGANVLTF
CDR3nt: TGTGCCAGCCGGGTTCCCTCGGGGGGGGCCAACGTCCTGACTTTC

d_gene: .
abundance: .
j_gene: TRBJ2-3
v_gene: TRBV5-6
CDR3aa: CASSLYRAITDTQYF
CDR3nt: TGTGCCAGCAGCTTGTATCGAGCTATTACAGATACGCAGTATTTT

d_gene: .
abundance: few
j_gene: TRBJ2-7
v_gene: TRBV5-1
CDR3aa: CASSLTGSSGRSYEQYF
CDR3nt: TGCGCCAGCAGCTTGACTGGATCTTCCGGAAGGTCCTACGAGCAGTACTTC

d_gene: TRBD1
abundance: many
j_gene: TRBJ1-2
v_gene: TRBV3-1
CDR3aa: CASSLTGGVYGYTF
CDR3nt: TGTGCCAGCAGCCTTACAGGGGGCGTCTATGGCTACACCTTC

d_gene: .
abundance: few
j_gene: TRBJ2-5
v_gene: TRBV25-1
CDR3aa: CASGSPSETQYF
CDR3nt: TGTGCCAGCGGCAGTCCGAGCGAGACCCAGTACTTC

d_gene: TRBD1
abundance: .
j_gene: TRBJ1-2
v_gene: TRBV20-1
CDR3aa: CSAAQDRGRFIYGYTF
CDR3nt: TGCAGTGCGGCTCAGGACAGGGGGCGGTTTATCTATGGCTACACCTTC

d_gene: .
abundance: .
j_gene: TRBJ2-5
v_gene: TRBV5-1
CDR3aa: CASSLERVGDSEETQYF
CDR3nt: TGCGCCAGCAGCTTAGAACGGGTGGGGGACTCGGAAGAGACCCAGTACTTC